This TCR beta chain appears in the sequencing data of a study of CD8 T cells in ankylosing spondylitis. Making the TCR beta libraries involved quantitative 5'-RACE with molecular barcodes. TCRdb reprocessed the 5' RACE reads with MiXCR, giving one entry per CDR3 protein. The sample shows around 150,000 distinct CDR3 sequences, around 7.9% of them seen only once. Points from the study as a whole: The study looked at matched synovial fluid samples from ankylosing spondylitis patients. Disease-linked clones were reported to be significantly enriched there. What seemed typical of ankylosing spondylitis blood was a TCR beta motif built from about 8 highly homologous variants.

This clonotype was observed many times. What it recognizes is unknown. CDR3 length: 15 residues. Trimming left V 4 bases short and J 4 bases short, with 14 bases between. Germline lookup yields CDR1 SGHRS and CDR2 YFSETQ. The TCR comes from a female donor with ankylosing spondylitis or in good health (not recorded which). J is TRBJ1-4 and V is TRBV5-1; the D gene is possibly TRBD1 (5 bases). The specimen was blood, either unsorted or a sorted T cell fraction (not recorded which). The CDR3: CASSRAGADNEKLFF. The CDR3 nucleotides read TGCGCCAGCAGCCGCGCCGGGGCCGATAATGAAAAACTGTTTTTT.